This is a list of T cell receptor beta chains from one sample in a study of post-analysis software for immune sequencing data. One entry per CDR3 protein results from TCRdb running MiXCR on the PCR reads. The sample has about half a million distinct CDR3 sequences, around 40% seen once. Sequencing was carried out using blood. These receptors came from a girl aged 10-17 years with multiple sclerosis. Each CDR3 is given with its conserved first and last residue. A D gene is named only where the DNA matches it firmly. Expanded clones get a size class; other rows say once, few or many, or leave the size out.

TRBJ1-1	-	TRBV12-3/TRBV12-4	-	TGTGCCAGCAGTCCCACGGGCCATCGCACCACTGAAGCTTTCTTT	CASSPTGHRTTEAFF
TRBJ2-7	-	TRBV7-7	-	TGTGCTAGCACCTCTAGCCCCAAATGGCGGGAACCCTACGAGCAGTACTTC	CASTSSPKWREPYEQYF
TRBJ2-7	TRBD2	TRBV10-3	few	TGTGCCATCAGTGTAGGTAGCGGGAGACCTGACGAGCAGTACTTC	CAISVGSGRPDEQYF
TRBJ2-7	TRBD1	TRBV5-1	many	TGCGCCAGCAGCTTAGGGACAGGGACCTACGAGCAGTACTTC	CASSLGTGTYEQYF
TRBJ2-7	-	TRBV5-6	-	TGTGCCAGCAGCTTGTTCTACAGGGACAATGACGAGCAGTACTTC	CASSLFYRDNDEQYF
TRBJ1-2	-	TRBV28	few	TGTGCCAGCAGGGATCCAGGGCAGGACGGCTATGGCTACACCTTC	CASRDPGQDGYGYTF
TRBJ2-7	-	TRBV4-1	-	TGCGCCAGCAGCCCTCTCGGGTCCTCAGGGAACGAGCAGTACTTC	CASSPLGSSGNEQYF
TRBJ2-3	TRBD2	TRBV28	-	TGTGCCAGCAGTTTAAGCGGGGTCCCGGATACGCAGTATTTT	CASSLSGVPDTQYF
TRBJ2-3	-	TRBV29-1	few	TGCAGCGTTGTTAGGGAGAGGTCTATAGATACGCAGTATTTT	CSVVRERSIDTQYF
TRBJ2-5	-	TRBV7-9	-	TGTGCCAGCAGCCCCGACGCACAAATAGAGACCCAGTACTTC	CASSPDAQIETQYF
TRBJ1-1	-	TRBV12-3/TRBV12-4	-	TGTGCCAGCAGCTTGGGGGGGCTGGGCACTGAAGCTTTCTTT	CASSLGGLGTEAFF
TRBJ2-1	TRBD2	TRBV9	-	TGTGCCAGCAGCTATAGCGGGAGGGCCCCCAAGGAGCAGTTCTTC	CASSYSGRAPKEQFF
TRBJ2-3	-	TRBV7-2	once	TGTGCCAGCAGCTTAATAGGCGGGGGCACAGATACGCAGTATTTT	CASSLIGGGTDTQYF
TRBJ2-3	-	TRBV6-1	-	TGTGCCAGCAGTGATGTCCTAGGAGGCCCAGATACGCAGTATTTT	CASSDVLGGPDTQYF
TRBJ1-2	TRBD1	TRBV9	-	TGTGCCAGCAGCGTAGGGGACAGGGGAAGCTACACCTTC	CASSVGDRGSYTF